The present entry profiles one TCR beta chain with its context. One end of the junction fails to match germline, which may point to a read error. The sample is drawn from a study of TIL therapy for anti-PD-1-resistant metastatic lung cancer. Documented time point: pre-treatment sample, taken before nivolumab and TIL therapy. The tumor samples were excised metastases, mostly pleural nodules or supraclavicular lymph nodes. This was the immunoSEQ v3 assay. Assay used: immunoSEQ multiplex PCR; TCRdb lists only in-frame clones, some missing. This table has fewer than 15,000 clones, 66% appearing once. Sequenced material: tumor tissue, taken at baseline. The receptor was isolated from a woman between 30 and 80 years old with non-small cell lung cancer.

CDR3 nucleotide sequence: TGCGCCAGCAGCTTGGAGACTAGCGGGGGTTCCTACAATAAGCAGTTCTTC. Translating gives CASSLETSGGSYNKQFF. J is TRBJ2-1 and V is TRBV5-1, with TRBD2 matching over 12 bases. There are 17 residues in the CDR3. CDR1 and CDR2 (germline): SGHRS, YFSETQ. The full variable domain, its missing parts supplied by reference TRBV5-1 and TRBJ2-1, is KAGVTQTPRYLIKTRGQQVTLSCSPISGHRSVSWYQQTPGQGLQFLFEYFSETQRNKGNFPGRFSGRQFSNSRSEMNVSTLELGDSALYLCASSLETSGGSYNKQFFGPGTRLTVL.